The 9 T cell receptor beta chains given below trace back to one sample, sequenced in a study of regulatory T cells in long-lasting Graves disease (TCRdb year 2021). The time point label on this specimen signifies: newly diagnosed GD, antithyroid drugs for less than 3 months. For both TCR sequencing and RNA sequencing, RNA was extracted from PBMCs using TRIzol. The method was multiplex PCR. The instrument was an Illumina HiSeq 4000. CDR3 regions were amplified by Arm-PCR with iRepertoire HTBI primers to construct TCR beta libraries. The public reads were run again by TCRdb, first through fastp at Q25 and then through MiXCR, and only productive beta chains were kept. Every distinct CDR3 protein forms one entry, paired with its most common genes and DNA. The table for this sample lists 400,000 to 500,000 distinct CDR3 sequences; 15% to 20% of them were counted only once. Around 23% of the sample comes from the top ten.

These sequences were also reported in another study, on T cells in Graves' hyperthyroidism and ophthalmopathy.

Here the sequenced sample was peripheral blood mononuclear cells (PBMCs), taken at new diagnosis, from a patient treated with antithyroid drugs. The receptor source for this set is a woman aged 18-29 years with Graves disease. Donor details come from another sample of the same person, matched by shared clones.

This clonotype was counted ten times or more. The chain combines TRBV20-1 with TRBJ2-5; unclear D gene. This CDR3 is 13 amino acids long. Germline V gene data show CDR1 as DFQATT and CDR2 as SNEGSKA (reference sequence). Between the trimmed V and J ends, which lost 3 bases and 1 base, there was a span of 9 bases. This CDR3 reads CSASWSSQETQYF. Written as DNA, the CDR3 is TGCAGTGCTAGCTGGTCTTCCCAAGAGACCCAGTACTTC.

The chain links TRBV30 to TRBJ1-5; TRBD1 matches 9 bases. Per germline, CDR1 GTSNPN and CDR2 SVGIG (reference sequence). The V and J ends lost 2 bases and 5 bases, in that order; junction bases with no gene match: 7. The CDR3 extends over 15 amino acids. CDR3: CAWSPMDRGYQPQHF. The CDR3 nucleotides are TGTGCCTGGAGTCCTATGGACAGGGGATATCAGCCCCAGCATTTT.

The J gene is TRBJ1-1, the V gene TRBV20-1; TRBD1 is a possible D gene (6 bases). The CDR3 is made up of 15 amino acids. Trimming shortened V by 1 base and J by 1 base, and 13 bases separated the two germline ends. Germline values: CDR1 DFQATT, CDR2 SNEGSKA (reference sequence). This CDR3 reads CSARVTGQKNTEAFF. The DNA for the CDR3 is TGCAGTGCTAGAGTTACGGGACAAAAGAACACTGAAGCTTTCTTT.

The V call is TRBV7-9, the J call TRBJ2-1, with TRBD2 matching over 9 bases. Looked up from germline, CDR1 is SEHNR and CDR2 is FQNEAQ (reference sequence). J was trimmed by 7 bases and V by 8 bases; bases with no gene match: 15. The CDR3 totals 16 residues. Here the CDR3 reads CASRPPGGRAWNEQFF. Written as DNA, the CDR3 is TGTGCCAGCCGCCCCCCTGGCGGGAGGGCCTGGAATGAGCAGTTCTTC. The full variable domain, in which reference TRBV7-9 and TRBJ2-1 provide the parts outside the CDR3, is DTGVSQNPRHKITKRGQNVTFRCDPISEHNRLYWYRQTLGQGPEFLTYFQNEAQLEKSRLLSDRFSAERPKGSFSTLEIQRTEQGDSAMYLCASRPPGGRAWNEQFFGPGTRLTVL.

Comment on this clonotype: A much larger clonotype is one base distant, so this may be a read error. V gene TRBV12-3 or TRBV12-4 combines with J gene TRBJ2-1; no definite D call. The V and J ends lost 11 bases and 6 bases respectively, with 14 bases between them. The CDR3 has 12 residues. The DNA for the CDR3 is TGTGCCGCGCAAGACTTCCTCAATGAGCAGTTCTTC. It specifies CAAQDFLNEQFF.

The rearrangement links TRBV15 to TRBJ2-3, with D unclear. Trimming pared 0 bases from V and 2 bases from J, leaving 6 bases between. This CDR3 has 14 amino acids. The germline V gene has CDR1 LNHNV and CDR2 YYDKDF (reference sequence). The chain's CDR3 is CATSRDLATDTQYF. DNA for the CDR3: TGTGCCACCAGCAGAGATTTGGCCACAGATACGCAGTATTTT.

This clonotype occurred once. This may arise from a read error, as a much more abundant clone is one base away. Lacking the conserved final phenylalanine or tryptophan, this CDR3 likely reflects a read error. J is TRBJ2-6 and V is TRBV6-2 or TRBV6-3; D unresolved. The CDR3 has 15 residues. The V end was cut by 7 bases, the J end by 2 bases, with 12 bases between. Germline CDR1 reads MNHEY; CDR2 reads SVGEGT. CDR3 DNA sequence: TGTGCCAGCAACGACCGCCAACCTGGGGCCAACGTCCTGACTTCC. Its protein is CASNDRQPGANVLTS.

This chain uses TRBV28 with TRBJ1-3, with TRBD1 as a possible D gene (6 bases). V gave up 8 bases and J gave up 0 bases, with 29 bases separating them. CDR1 is MDHEN, CDR2 SYDVKM, per germline. This CDR3 comprises 20 residues. The CDR3 region is CASDSPRIKGQLVSGNTIYF. The CDR3 nucleotides read TGTGCCAGCGATTCCCCTAGGATTAAGGGACAACTCGTCTCTGGAAACACCATATATTTT.

This clonotype was found many times. The chain has TRBV12-3 or TRBV12-4 and TRBJ1-1; 11 positions agree with TRBD1. V trimming: 5 bases; J trimming: 4 bases; junction bases outside the gene matches: 6. The CDR3 extends over 15 amino acids. CDR3 bases: TGTGCCAGCAGTCCCCCGGACAGGGGGCCCACTGAAGCTTTCTTT. Protein: CASSPPDRGPTEAFF.